This T cell receptor beta chain comes out of a study of Tregs in tolerant kidney transplant recipients. Whole-study results and caveats: Activated donor B cell expansion appeared to reveal the most relevant donor-specific TCRbeta repertoire.

V lost 2 bases and J lost 6; bases outside the gene matches: 10. Germline V lookup: CDR1 GTSNPN, CDR2 SVGIG (reference sequence). This CDR3 is built from 15 residues. A note on this clone: The antigen is not known.

The repertoire was sequenced with immunoSEQ multiplex PCR; TCRdb's copy has only in-frame clones and lacks some. The sample contains 100,000 to 130,000 clones, nearly 90% of which appear only once. Unstimulated regulatory T cells (CD4+CD25+CD127-), CD4+CD25- non-regulatory cells, CD4 and CD8 cells were FACS-sorted from thawed PBMCs. The clonotype originates from a human donor who received a combined kidney and bone marrow transplant. Sample: CD4+ T cells from blood, taken before the transplant. V is TRBV30 and J is TRBJ2-4; 7 bases are shared with TRBD2. The CDR3 DNA follows: TGTGCCTGGAGTTCTCCAACGGGACTATCAAACATTCAGTACTTC. Translation gives CAWSSPTGLSNIQYF.